This record covers a single TCR beta chain. This sample is part of a study of blood T cell repertoires in COVID-19. The germline CDR1 and CDR2 sequences are MNHNS and SASEGT. Trimming cost V 3 bases and J 6 bases, with 18 bases left between them. The CDR3 totals 16 residues. This table comes from immunoSEQ multiplex PCR, and its TCRdb copy is limited to in-frame clones, with some not included. The repertoire has about 150,000 clones, 70% to 90% of them found once; the top ten carry approximately 2.3%. The receptor was isolated from a woman in her seventies with acute or convalescent COVID-19. Sequencing was carried out using peripheral blood. The gene calls are TRBV6-1 and TRBJ1-5, with a tentative D call TRBD1 (6 bases). Here the CDR3 reads CASSEGQGGGFQPQHF. For the CDR3, the DNA is TGTGCCAGCAGTGAGGGGCAGGGAGGGGGTTTTCAGCCCCAGCATTTT.